This entry lists 16 T cell receptor beta chains sequenced from one sample in a study of T cell repertoires in aging, cancer and after chemotherapy. Amplification of TCR beta used genomic DNA extracted from peripheral blood. Rearranged V-D-J TRB sequences were amplified with a mixed TRB-A/B primer pool. One entry per CDR3 protein results from TCRdb running MiXCR on the multiplex PCR reads. Among approximately 11,000 distinct CDR3 sequences listed, 35% to 50% were seen once. Sequencing was done on a sample of blood. These receptors were obtained from a human donor in good health.

This clonotype showed up just once. A read error is likely, as this CDR3 ends without the conserved phenylalanine or tryptophan. The gene calls are TRBV20-1 and TRBJ1-1, with D maybe TRBD1 (5 bases). CDR1 and CDR2 (germline): DFQATT, SNEGSKA (reference sequence). V dropped 6 bases and J dropped 1 base, with 9 bases sitting between them. The CDR3 is 12 amino acids. CDR3: CSATAPNTEAFL. CDR3 sequence (DNA): TGCAGTGCGACAGCTCCGAACACTGAAGCTTTCTTG.

The chain is built from TRBV29-1 and TRBJ1-5, with TRBD1 matching over 9 bases. Germline CDR1 SQVTM, CDR2 ANQGSEA. The V gene end was trimmed by 7 bases and the J gene end by 4 bases; junction bases not matched to a gene: 5. The CDR3 sequence is 13 residues long. The CDR3 nucleotides read TGCAGCGCCGGGACAGGGTTGAATCAGCCCCAGCATTTT. Protein sequence: CSAGTGLNQPQHF.

A note on this clonotype: Relative to the germline gene, one junction end is altered; a read error may explain this. The J gene is TRBJ2-3, the V gene TRBV27; D is possibly TRBD1 (6 bases). CDR3 size: 16 residues. Germline-derived CDR1 and CDR2 are MNHEY and SMNVEV (reference sequence). The CDR3 protein is CATSEGTFLRTDTQYF. The CDR3 nucleotides are TGTGCCACCAGTGAAGGGACATTTCTTCGCACAGATACGCAGTATTTT.

The rearrangement uses TRBV30 and TRBJ2-7; D unclear. Looked up from germline, CDR1 is GTSNPN and CDR2 is SVGIG (reference sequence). The V end was cut by 1 base, the J end by 7 bases, with 11 bases between. The CDR3 spans 12 residues. CDR3 nucleotide sequence: TGTGCCTGGAGTGAGGGCCTGAGGGAGCAGTACTTC. Protein: CAWSEGLREQYF.

This clonotype was seen a handful of times. The chain links TRBV12-3 or TRBV12-4 to TRBJ1-6, with D perhaps matching TRBD1 (5 bases). The CDR3 runs 18 residues. V shed 5 bases and J shed 6 bases, with 23 bases lying between them. The CDR3 sequence is CASSDSPLGQGCNSPLHF. The CDR3 bases are TGTGCCAGCAGTGACTCGCCCTTAGGGCAGGGATGTAATTCACCCCTCCACTTT.

The rearrangement links TRBV28 to TRBJ2-7; D gene uncertain. CDR3 length equals 13 residues. CDR1 and CDR2 (germline): MDHEN, SYDVKM. V lost 5 bases and J lost 2, with 10 bases in between. CDR3 DNA sequence: TGTGCCAGCAGTGTAGGCAGTACCTACGAGCAGTACTTC. This gives the protein CASSVGSTYEQYF. Full variable domain (rest looked up from reference TRBV28 and TRBJ2-7): DVKVTQSSRYLVKRTGEKVFLECVQDMDHENMFWYRQDPGLGLRLIYFSYDVKMKEKGDIPEGYSVSREKKERFSLILESASTNQTSMYLCASSVGSTYEQYFGPGTRLTVT.

The rearrangement uses TRBV6-5 and TRBJ2-3; 8 nucleotides align to TRBD1. The CDR3 has 13 residues. J was trimmed by 10 bases and V by 5 bases; bases with no gene match: 8. The V gene's germline CDR1 is MNHEY and CDR2 SVGAGI. The CDR3 spells CASSPYGQGAQYF. The CDR3 nucleotides are TGTGCCAGCAGTCCCTACGGACAGGGTGCGCAGTATTTT.

This clonotype has a handful of counts. The V call is TRBV4-2, the J call TRBJ1-6, with D uncertain. Germline CDR1 LGHNA, CDR2 YNFKEQ. V lost 5 bases and J lost 4, with 9 bases in between. This CDR3 comprises 14 residues. The CDR3 bases are TGTGCCAGCAGCGAGGGAATTTATAATTCACCCCTCCACTTT. Translating gives CASSEGIYNSPLHF.

The chain recombines TRBV20-1 with TRBJ2-7; D gene ambiguous. Germline V gives CDR1 DFQATT, CDR2 SNEGSKA (reference sequence). V was cut by 2 bases and J by 3 bases, with 11 bases left in between. This CDR3 has 13 residues. In nucleotides, the CDR3 is TGCAGTGCTAGATCACTCAGGAGCTACGAGCAGTACTTC. It is translated as CSARSLRSYEQYF.

The gene calls are TRBV24-1 and TRBJ1-1, with a tentative D call TRBD1 (5 bases). Germline assignment: CDR1 KGHDR and CDR2 SFDVKD. This CDR3 contains 14 residues. V was trimmed by 5 bases and J by 5 bases, leaving 14 bases between them. CDR3 nucleotide sequence: TGTGCCACCAGTGGTTCTGGGGGGTTGACTGAAGCTTTCTTT. This translates into CATSGSGGLTEAFF.

The chain recombines TRBV12-3 or TRBV12-4 with TRBJ2-7, with TRBD1 identical over 9 bases. V gave up 8 bases and J gave up 2 bases; unmatched junction bases: 4. There are 13 residues in the CDR3. The CDR3 spells CASGQGTPYEQYF. The DNA for the CDR3 is TGTGCCAGCGGACAGGGGACCCCCTACGAGCAGTACTTC.

Only a few counts were recorded for this clonotype. The gene calls are TRBV19 and TRBJ1-2, with TRBD1 matching 9 bases. CDR3 length equals 16 residues. Trimming cost V 4 bases and J 7 bases; bases outside gene matches: 13. The germline CDR1 and CDR2 sequences are LNHDA and SQIVND (reference sequence). The CDR3 DNA reads as TGTGCCAGTAGTAACTGGGACAGGGTTGGATTAAGTGGCTACACCTTC. Protein product: CASSNWDRVGLSGYTF.

This chain uses TRBV5-4 with TRBJ1-1; D is unclear. The V end was cut by 1 base, the J end by 3 bases, with 13 bases between. The germline CDR1 and CDR2 sequences are SGHNT and YYREEE (reference sequence). The CDR3 loop spans 15 amino acids. The CDR3 protein is CASSLTSGRDTEAFF. CDR3 bases: TGTGCCAGCAGCTTGACGTCAGGCAGAGACACTGAAGCTTTCTTT.

This chain uses TRBV30 with TRBJ1-5; possibly TRBD1 for D (6 bases). The CDR3 runs to 15 residues. Germline-derived CDR1 and CDR2 are GTSNPN and SVGIG (reference sequence). With 4 bases removed from V and 4 bases from J, the gap between germline ends came to 17 bases. CDR3 loop: CAWKSRTVSNQPQHF. CDR3 nucleotide sequence: TGTGCCTGGAAGTCCCGGACAGTCAGTAATCAGCCCCAGCATTTT.

This rearrangement joins TRBV5-1 to TRBJ2-1, with 11 bases identical to TRBD2. The V gene's germline CDR1 is SGHRS and CDR2 YFSETQ. This CDR3 contains 14 residues. The V and J ends lost 0 bases and 15 bases, in that order; junction bases with no gene match: 8. CDR3 sequence: CASSLGLAGGGGFF. The CDR3 DNA follows: TGCGCCAGCAGCTTGGGTCTAGCGGGAGGAGGTGGGTTCTTC.

This clonotype came up a few times. The rearrangement joins TRBV20-1 to TRBJ1-5; the D is unclear. Germline assignment: CDR1 DFQATT and CDR2 SNEGSKA (reference sequence). V was cut by 2 bases and J by 4 bases, with 12 bases left in between. This CDR3 has 14 amino acids. The CDR3 here is CSARRAGPNQPQHF. CDR3 nucleotides: TGCAGTGCTAGACGGGCAGGTCCGAATCAGCCCCAGCATTTT.